This T cell receptor (beta chain) was captured by sequencing in a study of beta chain features in type 1 diabetes (dated by TCRdb to the late 2010s). Background for the entire study: No differences in mean age, gender distribution, total cell number or subset yield were found between patients and healthy donors. In the study, TCRB repertoires of sorted circulating CD4+ T cell subsets from recently diagnosed type 1 diabetes patients were compared with those of matched healthy donors. Whereas all 28 donors provided naive and central memory subsets, regulatory and stem cell-like memory subsets were isolated from just 8 patients and roughly 8 healthy donors. Across all samples, about 110 million sorted cells were examined, and cell number per subset correlated strongly with RNA yield. Points the paper makes about the study in general: PCR might favor shorter templates, but patient and control samples were amplified and corrected together, so any skew would affect both groups equally. In all four CD4+ subsets, TCRB CDR3 length was moderately but significantly shorter in type 1 diabetes patients. Patients with type 1 diabetes made fewer insertions and deleted more nucleotides at VDJ recombination sites, implying thymic rearrangement abnormalities. Because cDNA was sequenced instead of genomic DNA, highly expressing activated cells could be over-represented, though the groups showed no difference in activation or CD3 levels. Because small numbers of individuals were included in the HLA sub-analyses, any influence of HLA type on TCRB rearrangement was left unresolved. Naive, central memory and regulatory TCRB repertoires appeared to be more similar among patients than among healthy donors.

CDR1 and CDR2 (LNHDA, SQIVND) derive from the germline V gene (reference sequence). Relative to germline, V is 3 bases shorter and J is 3 bases shorter, with 11 bases between their ends. From cysteine to phenylalanine, the CDR3 is 14 amino acids long. The sequence is cut down to CDR3 DNA, 42 bases in frame from base 1. Each donor gave one peripheral blood draw, averaging approximately 120 mL, which was collected into heparinised tubes. A BD FACSAria II and a panel including CD45RO, CCR7, CD25, CD127, CD95 and CD27 were used to sort naive, central memory, regulatory and stem cell-like memory CD4+ T cells. A purity above 95% was achieved for all sorted populations. PBMCs were isolated immediately by Lymphoprep density gradient centrifugation and stained directly without culture. So that batch effects would be minimized, each experiment stained and sorted samples in pairs, pairing one healthy donor with one patient.

This clone was counted between two and nine times. Its binding antigen is unknown. No base quality values were provided; no much bigger clone lies one nucleotide off. The entire amount of isolated RNA was reverse transcribed using the High Capacity cDNA Reverse Transcription Kit, so the sequenced TCRB transcripts were expressed ones. Deep immunoSEQ sequencing was applied to naive, central memory and regulatory T cell samples, giving an average of roughly 3.5 million total reads per sample. After sorted cells were lysed in RLT buffer, RNA was extracted with DNase-treated RNeasy Micro or Mini kits, with the choice depending on cell number. To prevent cross-contamination, every cell subset was processed on its own, while patient and healthy donor samples were processed together. The immunoSEQ multiplex PCR was used to amplify TCRB sequences from cDNA, generating 87-bp fragments that spanned the CDR3 region. Sequencing of the amplicons was performed on the Illumina HiSeq platform. Per the original workflow: Synthetic template baselines were used to correct PCR bias computationally, reads within Hamming distance 2 were collapsed together, and singletons that could not be merged were discarded. Reads were aligned against IMGT to assign V, D and J genes, CDR3 length and insertions or deletions at six rearrangement sites. Clonotype counts were normalized to sorted cell number within each subset before computing true diversity and Gini coefficients with the tcR R package. Repertoire sharing was quantified using the overlap coefficient calculated on TCRB nucleotide sequences. Out-of-frame TCRB sequences from naive cells were analyzed as a proxy for the pre-selection repertoire. This immuneACCESS table, as held by TCRdb, lists in-frame sequences with V and J called but not all clones. Of the missing ones, under half trace to an unresolved V gene in checked studies; the others have no known cause. V, J and clone size are those of that table, while D and trimming were read from the DNA. The sample has approximately 160,000 clones on record, 50% to 70% of them singletons. The ten largest clones capture around 0.096% of the sample.

The sample taken for sequencing was naive CD4+ T cells from blood. What the cell subset or site label conveys for this sample: true naive CD4+ T cells. The receptor comes from a man under 40 with type 1 diabetes. The receptor chain draws on TRBV19 and TRBJ1-2; no D segment can be confidently identified. The CDR3 here reads CASSMSLQDYGYTF. The DNA reads TGTGCCAGTAGTATGTCCCTTCAAGACTATGGCTACACCTTC. Here the CDR3 is joined to the reference TRBV19 and TRBJ1-2 genes, and the full variable domain is: DGGITQSPKYLFRKEGQNVTLSCEQNLNHDAMYWYRQDPGQGLRLIYYSQIVNDFQKGDIAEGYSVSREKKESFPLTVTSAQKNPTAFYLCASSMSLQDYGYTFGSGTRLTVV.